This T cell receptor beta chain derives from a study of blood T cell repertoires in COVID-19 (dated by TCRdb to about 2020). A note on the overall study: Collaborator samples came from the United States, Italy and Spain and covered acute and convalescent phases of COVID-19. HLA class I and class II types, where available, came from metadata supplied by the sample provider rather than from assay-based typing. Nearly every sample came with metadata listing a de-identified subject ID, COVID-19 status, age in years and sex. A freely available public database, intended as a resource for researchers studying the immune response to SARS-CoV-2, is where the repertoires were released. Subjects who had been exposed to COVID-19, were actively infected with it, or had recovered from it provided the deeply sampled blood TCRbeta repertoires that made up the dataset. The prospective study material was composed of cDNA or gDNA derived from T cells, B-cell-depleted T cells, or PBMCs. Samples were obtained from the ongoing ImmuneRACE study (first 160 participants) and from 950 to 1,500 subjects provided by 6 global collaborators.

This clone was found many times. Its antigen is not yet known. Base qualities are not recorded, but no much larger clone differs from it by a single base. Enrolling through a virtual design, the prospective study's participants ranged in age from roughly 18 to 90 years and lived across roughly 23 United States geographic areas. In the prospective study, cohorts were assigned on the basis of participant-reported clinical history obtained from a screening survey and a study questionnaire. In the prospective study, whole blood, serum and a nasopharyngeal or oropharyngeal swab were collected from each participant by mobile phlebotomists. Additional blood draws and questionnaires over an approximately 2-month period could optionally be provided by prospective study participants. Prospective study blood samples were shipped either frozen or at room temperature before DNA extraction. The research as a whole found: The amount of clinical and demographic metadata varied by source and participant and was provided uncurated.

Trimming takes 3 bases from V and 6 bases from J, and the germline ends sit 9 bases apart. The CDR1 and CDR2 encoded by the germline V gene are SQVTM and ANQGSEA. From the cysteine through the phenylalanine, the CDR3 covers 11 amino acids. Left in the record is the CDR3 DNA by itself, 33 bases read in frame from the first base. TCRbeta CDR3 regions were amplified from genomic DNA by means of the immunoSEQ Assay, a bias-controlled multiplex PCR. The authors' pipeline ran thus. The number of nucleated cells in each sample was estimated from the amplification of reference gene primers within the assay. To quantify the absolute abundance of each unique TCRbeta CDR3 rearrangement, sequence reads were collapsed and filtered. For each sample, productive Simpson clonality was calculated as the square root of Simpson's diversity index over productive rearrangements. The clones in this table, taken by TCRdb from immuneACCESS, are in-frame only. Not every clone is retained; where verified, under half of the shortfall comes from an unresolved V gene, and the cause of the rest is unknown. D and trimming come from the DNA, and the V and J calls and clone size come from that table. The sample profile shows more than 200,000 clones; roughly 86% of them were found once. The top ten clones comprise 3% to 4% of the sample.

The clonotype originates from a young woman with acute COVID-19. The sequence links TRBV29-1 to TRBJ2-7; the D region possibly corresponds to TRBD2 (6 bases align). Source material: PBMCs or T cells enriched from blood (not recorded which). This receptor has the CDR3 CSVEEGLEQYF. The DNA sequence is given as TGCAGCGTTGAGGAGGGACTCGAGCAGTACTTC.